This T cell receptor (beta chain) was found in a study of neurological immune-mediated disorders. This clonotype has a count of ten or more. Its antigen is not identified. Germline assignment: CDR1 KGHSH and CDR2 LQKENI. Unmatched junction bases numbered 3, after V lost 6 bases and J lost 9 bases. The CDR3 runs to 13 residues. Whole-study findings and limits: TCR clonal expansion peaked in HTLV-1-associated myelopathy patients and was lowest in multiple sclerosis patients.

The team produced cDNA through 5'RACE using 10-nucleotide random UMIs. MiXCR, run by TCRdb on the 5' RACE reads, gives a single entry per CDR3 protein. The sample lists 60,000 or so distinct CDR3 sequences, over 10% occurring once. The chain carries TRBV18 and TRBJ2-1; 12 bases match TRBD1. Sequencing was carried out using PBMCs. The TCR originated in a man aged 60 to 69 in good health. CDR3 in amino acids: CASSSGQGAEQFF. CDR3 in DNA: TGTGCCAGCTCGTCGGGACAGGGGGCTGAGCAGTTCTTC.